This T cell receptor beta chain originates from a study of cytomegalovirus exposure and HLA in healthy donors. Amplification used 60 Vbeta primers and 13 Jbeta primers. The data were produced by immunoSEQ multiplex PCR, yet TCRdb's version contains in-frame clones alone and is incomplete. This sample has roughly 83,000 clones, with about 69% found just once. CDR1 is LGHNA, CDR2 YNFKEQ, per germline. V lost 1 base, J lost 1 base, and 9 bases stayed unmatched. This CDR3 comprises 18 residues. This sequence originates from a man aged 55 to 70 in good health and CMV-seronegative. V and J are TRBV4-2 and TRBJ2-3; 9 bases agree with TRBD2. Sequencing input: PBMCs. CDR3 region: CASSQGRGGREGTDTQYF. CDR3 nucleotides: TGTGCCAGCAGCCAAGGGCGGGGGGGCCGTGAAGGCACAGATACGCAGTATTTT.